The clone carrying this TCR beta chain was counted once. This sample stems from a study of blood T cell repertoires in COVID-19. Study context: Both acute and convalescent COVID-19 samples were obtained from the United States, Italy and Spain. PBMCs, B-cell-depleted T cells, or T cells were the source of the cDNA or gDNA that made up the material.

Per germline, CDR1 ENHRY and CDR2 SYGVKD. With V trimmed by 3 bases and J by 2 bases, 3 bases remained unmatched. This CDR3 has 15 residues. Participants were aged about 18 to 90 years, lived in some 23 US areas, and enrolled virtually. Original analysis: Amplified reference gene primers provided the basis for estimating nucleated cell counts. The method was immunoSEQ multiplex PCR; TCRdb's version includes in-frame clones alone and lacks a portion of them. From that table come the V and J calls and clone size; the DNA was used to work out D and trimming. The table has fewer than 350,000 clones, roughly 90% seen once.

The sequenced material came from PBMCs or T cells enriched from blood (not recorded which). The gene calls are TRBV10-3 and TRBJ2-1; 8 bases align to TRBD2. This receptor was obtained from a woman aged 18-29 years with acute COVID-19. CDR3 in amino acids: CAISDSTSAYNEQFF. The CDR3 nucleotides are TGTGCCATCAGTGATTCGACTAGCGCCTACAATGAGCAGTTCTTC.